Detailed here is one TCR beta chain. Its antigen remains unknown. The primer mix had 60 Vbeta and 13 Jbeta primers. Sequencing was performed with immunoSEQ multiplex PCR; in TCRdb, only in-frame clones are kept and a portion is missing. In the table there are some 130,000 clones, roughly three quarters of which are singletons. The data originate from a study of cytomegalovirus exposure and HLA in healthy donors. Overall study results and limits: Several of the most significant clusters appeared linked to common viral pathogens, based on a later analysis.

The CDR3 is made up of 18 amino acids. The junction had 7 bases not matched to a gene; V was cut back by 0 bases and J by 4 bases. CDR1 and CDR2 (germline): LGHNA, YSLEER. The sample was PBMCs. The TCR comes from a female donor in good health and CMV-seronegative. The rearrangement links TRBV4-3 to TRBJ2-3; 13 bases match TRBD2. The DNA for the CDR3 is TGCGCCAGCAGCCAAGATGAAGGACTAGCGGGGGCAGCAGATACGCAGTATTTT. Its translation: CASSQDEGLAGAADTQYF.